The 18 T cell receptor beta chains below were found in one sample sequenced in a study of vaccination and CD4 T cells after COVID-19. Each CDR3 protein is one row after TCRdb ran MiXCR on the PCR reads. Among about 15,000 distinct CDR3 sequences listed, less than 75% were seen once. The sample consisted of CD4+ T cells from blood, taken after SARS-CoV-2 vaccination. These receptors all come from a human donor who had recovered from COVID-19.

The V and J genes are TRBV20-1 and TRBJ1-5; 9 nucleotides match TRBD1. The CDR3 contains 13 residues. J lost 9 bases, V lost 5 bases, and 8 bases had no gene match. Per germline, CDR1 DFQATT and CDR2 SNEGSKA (reference sequence). This CDR3 is CSARRDRDRPQHF. CDR3 nucleotide sequence: TGCAGTGCTCGACGGGACAGGGATCGGCCCCAGCATTTT.

This rearrangement joins TRBV7-2 to TRBJ2-7, with D perhaps TRBD1 (6 bases). This CDR3 comprises 14 residues. Germline lookup yields CDR1 SGHTA and CDR2 FQGNSA. V was shortened by 5 bases and J by 5 bases, with 16 bases between the two germline ends. As DNA, the CDR3 is TGTGCCAGCAGCCTAGAGACAGGTATACACGAGCAGTACTTC. Residues: CASSLETGIHEQYF.

This chain connects TRBV7-6 to TRBJ2-5; tentatively, D is TRBD2 (5 bases). The CDR3 has 13 amino acids. Germline CDR1 reads SGHVS; CDR2 reads FNYEAQ. Trimming pared 5 bases from V and 4 bases from J, leaving 11 bases between. CDR3 DNA: TGTGCCAGCAGCCCACGCCGGGGAGAGACCCAGTACTTC. This codes for CASSPRRGETQYF. The whole variable domain, filled in from reference TRBV7-6 and TRBJ2-5, reads GAGVSQSPRYKVTKRGQDVALRCDPISGHVSLYWYRQALGQGPEFLTYFNYEAQQDKSGLPNDRFSAERPEGSISTLTIQRTEQRDSAMYRCASSPRRGETQYFGPGTRLLVL.

The chain carries TRBV11-2 and TRBJ2-2; D is perhaps TRBD1 or TRBD2 (5 bases each). Per germline, CDR1 SGHAT and CDR2 FQNNGV. Trimming left V 5 bases short and J 0 bases short, with 13 bases between. The CDR3 spans 16 residues. CDR3: CASSQRGAANTGELFF. CDR3 in DNA: TGTGCCAGCAGCCAGAGGGGTGCGGCGAACACCGGGGAGCTGTTTTTT.

The chain carries TRBV12-3 or TRBV12-4 and TRBJ1-3, with D uncertain. V lost 1 base to trimming and J lost 9 bases, with 10 bases between them. The CDR3 totals 13 residues. The CDR3 loop reads CASSLVVRPTIYF. In DNA, the CDR3 is TGTGCCAGCAGTTTAGTGGTACGGCCCACCATATATTTT.

This sequence joins TRBV20-1 and TRBJ2-7, with D possibly matching TRBD2 (5 bases). Trimming cost V 5 bases and J 6 bases, with 14 bases left between them. The V gene's germline CDR1 is DFQATT and CDR2 SNEGSKA (reference sequence). The CDR3 totals 12 residues. In DNA form, the CDR3 reads TGCAGTGCTCATTCAAGACGGGGCGAGCAGTACTTC. As protein: CSAHSRRGEQYF.

The chain recombines TRBV20-1 with TRBJ1-4, with 8 bases aligning to TRBD1. CDR3 size: 15 residues. Germline assignment: CDR1 DFQATT and CDR2 SNEGSKA (reference sequence). V dropped 3 bases and J dropped 8; count of bases not matched to a gene: 11. CDR3 coding DNA: TGCAGTGCTAGGAACCGGCAGGGGGCGGAGGAAAAACTGTTTTTT. It is translated as CSARNRQGAEEKLFF.

The V and J genes are TRBV10-3 and TRBJ1-3; D uncertain. The CDR3 has 17 amino acids. V was trimmed by 2 bases and J by 2 bases, leaving 16 bases between them. Germline CDR1 is ENHRY and CDR2 is SYGVKD. This CDR3 is CAISEGLLRAAGNTIYF. As DNA, the CDR3 is TGTGCCATCAGTGAGGGCCTTCTTAGGGCAGCTGGAAACACCATATATTTT.

The CDR3 reads CASSKGLPTDTQYF. The CDR3 DNA reads as TGTGCCAGCAGCAAGGGACTTCCAACAGATACGCAGTATTTT. The chain combines TRBV12-3 or TRBV12-4 with TRBJ2-3; D might be TRBD2 (6 bases). Trimming cost V 6 bases and J 3 bases, with 13 bases left between them. The length of the CDR3 is 14 residues.

V is TRBV15 and J is TRBJ2-5; 13 positions match TRBD2. The CDR3 is 16 amino acids. V lost 3 bases, J lost 4 bases, and 5 bases stayed unmatched. Germline values: CDR1 LNHNV, CDR2 YYDKDF (reference sequence). The CDR3 region is CATSSWTSGSVETQYF. CDR3 in DNA: TGTGCCACCAGCAGCTGGACTAGCGGGAGTGTAGAGACCCAGTACTTC. The full variable domain, completed using reference TRBV15 and TRBJ2-5, is DAMVIQNPRYQVTQFGKPVTLSCSQTLNHNVMYWYQQKSSQAPKLLFHYYDKDFNNEADTPDNFQSRRPNTSFCFLDIRSPGLGDTAMYLCATSSWTSGSVETQYFGPGTRLLVL.

The chain combines TRBV7-9 with TRBJ2-4, with a weak D call TRBD2 (5 bases). V was shortened by 6 bases and J by 6 bases, with 9 bases between the two germline ends. The CDR3 spans 12 residues. From germline, CDR1 is SEHNR and CDR2 FQNEAQ (reference sequence). CDR3 nucleotide sequence: TGTGCCAGCAGGACCGAGGGAAACATTCAGTACTTC. It specifies CASRTEGNIQYF.

The chain couples TRBV5-1 to TRBJ2-7, with 7 bases identical to TRBD2. The V gene's germline CDR1 is SGHRS and CDR2 YFSETQ. Trimming took 4 bases from V and 5 from J; bases not matched to a gene: 15. The CDR3 is 16 residues long. The CDR3 DNA follows: TGCGCCAGCAGCGGGCGTCTGAGGGAGGGCCTTAACGAGCAGTACTTC. Protein product: CASSGRLREGLNEQYF.

The CDR3 DNA reads TGCAGTGCTAGAGGGACAGGTGGCTATGGCTACACCTTC. The encoded protein is CSARGTGGYGYTF. The genes are TRBV20-1 and TRBJ1-2; TRBD1 aligns across 7 bases. The germline CDR1 and CDR2 sequences are DFQATT and SNEGSKA (reference sequence). CDR3 length: 13 residues. J gave up 4 bases and V 1 base, and 3 bases lay outside the gene matches.

This clonotype was seen a few times. The genes are TRBV2 and TRBJ2-7; D possibly corresponds to TRBD2 (6 bases). Germline V gives CDR1 SNHLY, CDR2 FYNNEI. This CDR3 region has 15 residues. Trimming took off 5 bases at V and 2 bases at J, with 16 bases between the two ends. This CDR3 is CASSPLTRAPYEQYF. DNA of the CDR3: TGTGCCAGCAGTCCCCTGACTAGAGCTCCCTACGAGCAGTACTTC.

The chain links TRBV7-2 to TRBJ1-3; D unclear. The CDR3 has 14 amino acids. V lost 0 bases and J lost 2, with 5 bases in between. CDR1 SGHTA and CDR2 FQGNSA come from the germline V gene. CDR3 coding DNA: TGTGCCAGCAGCTTAGCAGTAGCTGGAAACACCATATATTTT. It yields the protein CASSLAVAGNTIYF.

In its sample, this clonotype was seen a few times. The chain recombines TRBV2 with TRBJ2-2; D is uncertain. With 4 bases removed from V and 3 bases from J, the gap between germline ends came to 9 bases. Germline CDR1 and CDR2: SNHLY and FYNNEI. The CDR3 consists of 14 residues. CDR3 sequence (DNA): TGTGCCAGCAGTGTATTGAGTTACACCGGGGAGCTGTTTTTT. Translating it yields CASSVLSYTGELFF.

Only a few counts were recorded for this clonotype. The chain is built from TRBV12-3 or TRBV12-4 and TRBJ2-7; unclear D gene. The CDR3 runs 12 residues. V lost 4 bases and J 5 bases, leaving 9 bases between the germline ends. DNA for the CDR3: TGTGCCAGCAGTTATCAGAACAACGAGCAGTACTTC. This gives the protein CASSYQNNEQYF.

In its sample, this clonotype was seen once. The V and J genes are TRBV20-1 and TRBJ2-1; 11 bases fit TRBD2. The CDR3 length is 14 residues. Germline lookup yields CDR1 DFQATT and CDR2 SNEGSKA (reference sequence). V lost 5 bases to trimming and J lost 6 bases; unmatched junction nucleotides: 6. CDR3: CSAVSGRGFNEQFF. The CDR3, as DNA: TGCAGTGCTGTTAGCGGGAGGGGGTTCAATGAGCAGTTCTTC.